These T cell receptor beta chains were read from a single sample in a study of blood T cells in healthy people across ages. MiXCR was run by TCRdb on the 5' RACE reads, yielding one entry per CDR3 protein. This sample yields around 1,000,000 distinct CDR3 sequences, of which around 25% are seen a single time; 0.65% to 0.95% belongs to the top ten. This same sample was also part of a study on T cells of mothers and their children.

The source material was blood. The receptor set was obtained from a girl under 10 years old in good health. CDR3s leave out the opening cysteine and the closing phenylalanine or tryptophan. Each record gives: V gene, J gene, clone size, CDR3 protein. The size entry is marked missing in some rows and otherwise reads once, few, many or a size class.

v_gene: TRBV13; j_gene: TRBJ2-1; abundance: few; CDR3aa: ASSSPSGSANEQF
v_gene: TRBV20-1; j_gene: TRBJ2-5; abundance: few; CDR3aa: SAERNSRRGETQY
v_gene: TRBV7-9; j_gene: TRBJ2-7; abundance: many; CDR3aa: ASSDKGSYEQY
v_gene: TRBV4-1; j_gene: TRBJ2-7; abundance: once; CDR3aa: ASSQGLGGRSYEQY
v_gene: TRBV10-3; j_gene: TRBJ2-5; abundance: -; CDR3aa: AIRGLGETQY
v_gene: TRBV13; j_gene: TRBJ2-5; abundance: -; CDR3aa: ASSLGTLASETQY
v_gene: TRBV15; j_gene: TRBJ2-7; abundance: few; CDR3aa: ATSTLEGQKTYEQY
v_gene: TRBV10-1; j_gene: TRBJ2-6; abundance: -; CDR3aa: ASSEGLSGANVLT
v_gene: TRBV3-1; j_gene: TRBJ2-5; abundance: -; CDR3aa: ASSQDVESEETQY
v_gene: TRBV4-1; j_gene: TRBJ1-2; abundance: few; CDR3aa: ASSQDPRPNYGYT
v_gene: TRBV12-3/TRBV12-4; j_gene: TRBJ1-2; abundance: -; CDR3aa: ASSLGDRGLVGYT
v_gene: TRBV9; j_gene: TRBJ1-1; abundance: few; CDR3aa: ASSEQRGGEAF
v_gene: TRBV27; j_gene: TRBJ2-3; abundance: -; CDR3aa: ASSSLQGVGDTQY
v_gene: TRBV20-1; j_gene: TRBJ2-7; abundance: -; CDR3aa: SASPRDRAYEQY
v_gene: TRBV6-1; j_gene: TRBJ1-4; abundance: -; CDR3aa: ASSEGANNEKLF
v_gene: TRBV7-8; j_gene: TRBJ1-3; abundance: -; CDR3aa: ASSLAPPTGLTLNTIY
v_gene: TRBV7-2; j_gene: TRBJ1-2; abundance: -; CDR3aa: ASSDRQGNGYT
v_gene: TRBV9; j_gene: TRBJ1-6; abundance: -; CDR3aa: ASSGSGGPPLH
v_gene: TRBV7-2; j_gene: TRBJ2-5; abundance: -; CDR3aa: ASSLGTGGTQETQY
v_gene: TRBV29-1; j_gene: TRBJ2-7; abundance: -; CDR3aa: SVELSESSYEQY
v_gene: TRBV6-1; j_gene: TRBJ2-2; abundance: -; CDR3aa: ASWGMANTGELF
v_gene: TRBV7-2; j_gene: TRBJ2-7; abundance: few; CDR3aa: ASTNPPGLAGEQY
v_gene: TRBV3-1; j_gene: TRBJ1-2; abundance: -; CDR3aa: ASSQELSQYGYGYT
v_gene: TRBV9; j_gene: TRBJ2-3; abundance: few; CDR3aa: ASTHSRDSTTDTQY
v_gene: TRBV12-3/TRBV12-4; j_gene: TRBJ1-1; abundance: many; CDR3aa: ASSLIGNTEAF
v_gene: TRBV4-1; j_gene: TRBJ2-5; abundance: -; CDR3aa: ASSLLDSTAQETQY